These T cell receptor beta chains were read from a single sample in a study of monozygotic twins with inflammatory bowel disease. TCRdb processed the 5' RACE reads again and assigns one entry to each CDR3 protein, with no DNA. The specimen's table records approximately 330,000 distinct CDR3 sequences. Source material: blood. The origin of the receptors is a human donor with ulcerative colitis or Crohn's disease, or a healthy co-twin of an affected twin (not recorded which). The CDR3 runs from the conserved cysteine through the conserved F or W.

>TRBV4-1|TRBJ1-2
CASSQEITGVNYGYTF
>TRBV9|TRBJ1-1
CASSVAGGGHGSMNTEAFF
>TRBV18|TRBJ2-5
CASSPWGGQETQYF
>TRBV9|TRBJ2-1
CASSATVASYNEQFF
>TRBV4-3|TRBJ1-5
CASIRSGTVEARQPQHF
>TRBV20-1|TRBJ2-1
CSARSLRGGPNEQFF
>TRBV10-3|TRBJ2-5
CAISDSYRYQETQYF
>TRBV12-3/TRBV12-4|TRBJ1-1
CASSPDPKGEAFF
>TRBV20-1|TRBJ1-1
CSARDTGVGTEAFF
>TRBV14|TRBJ1-4
CASSHNMKGRGEKLFF
>TRBV20-1|TRBJ1-2
CSVRERTDGYTF
>TRBV12-3/TRBV12-4|TRBJ1-3
CASSSLGFSSGNTIYF
>TRBV12-5|TRBJ2-2
CASGTQGTNTGELFF
>TRBV5-1|TRBJ2-2
CASSPTRQGRLPGELFF
>TRBV28|TRBJ2-1
CASLSGYNEQFF
>TRBV5-1|TRBJ1-1
CASSLDSLSSEAFF
>TRBV15|TRBJ2-5
CATSRYGTGAQETQYF
>TRBV7-9|TRBJ2-3
CASSFGTESSRTDTQYF
>TRBV4-2|TRBJ2-1
CASSQAGTSGSREQFF
>TRBV6-2/TRBV6-3|TRBJ2-1
CASSYSVLGNEQFF
>TRBV29-1|TRBJ1-1
CSVRGQLTFLNTEAFF
>TRBV27|TRBJ2-5
CASSLANIYSPQYF
>TRBV28|TRBJ1-1
CASRLLSKNTEAFF
>TRBV5-1|TRBJ2-3
CASSLAGLGTDTQYF
>TRBV7-9|TRBJ2-4
CASSLAMENIQYF
>TRBV29-1|TRBJ2-3
CSVEYNRDTQYF
>TRBV20-1|TRBJ2-1
CSASRLAPYNEQFF
>TRBV5-1|TRBJ2-5
CASSTSPGTSGEETQYF
>TRBV12-3/TRBV12-4|TRBJ2-7
CASSFRGHYEQYF
>TRBV7-2|TRBJ2-5
CASSLSFGETQYF
>TRBV7-2|TRBJ1-3
CASSSRGAPSSGNTIYF
>TRBV7-9|TRBJ2-5
CASRAQGLRETQYF
>TRBV5-1|TRBJ2-1
CASSFHVSDSGSTYNEQFF
>TRBV6-2/TRBV6-3|TRBJ2-1
CASSYAGTSGGAYNEQFF
>TRBV2|TRBJ2-7
CASSGQFLYEQYF
>TRBV7-2|TRBJ2-7
CASSLRSGTGGAYEQYF
>TRBV6-1|TRBJ2-1
CASSGRTGSRNEQFF
>TRBV6-2/TRBV6-3|TRBJ1-5
CASSRGGVGNQPQHF
>TRBV6-5|TRBJ2-7
CASSYLGAYEQYF
>TRBV30|TRBJ2-2
CAWISQGAGELFF
>TRBV3-1|TRBJ2-1
CASSQNRAVYNEQFF
>TRBV12-3/TRBV12-4|TRBJ2-7
CASSPLVGGSYEQYF
>TRBV20-1|TRBJ1-5
CSASAGNSNQPQHF
>TRBV3-1|TRBJ2-7
CASSQNRDRASYEQYF
>TRBV15|TRBJ2-2
CATSRDGSGRTGELFF
>TRBV4-3|TRBJ2-1
CASSQDAGSVNEQFF
>TRBV20-1|TRBJ2-2
CSARTAGNTGELFF
>TRBV2|TRBJ1-2
CASSVVQGGYGYTF
>TRBV27|TRBJ1-6
CASSLWSRGTYNSPLHF